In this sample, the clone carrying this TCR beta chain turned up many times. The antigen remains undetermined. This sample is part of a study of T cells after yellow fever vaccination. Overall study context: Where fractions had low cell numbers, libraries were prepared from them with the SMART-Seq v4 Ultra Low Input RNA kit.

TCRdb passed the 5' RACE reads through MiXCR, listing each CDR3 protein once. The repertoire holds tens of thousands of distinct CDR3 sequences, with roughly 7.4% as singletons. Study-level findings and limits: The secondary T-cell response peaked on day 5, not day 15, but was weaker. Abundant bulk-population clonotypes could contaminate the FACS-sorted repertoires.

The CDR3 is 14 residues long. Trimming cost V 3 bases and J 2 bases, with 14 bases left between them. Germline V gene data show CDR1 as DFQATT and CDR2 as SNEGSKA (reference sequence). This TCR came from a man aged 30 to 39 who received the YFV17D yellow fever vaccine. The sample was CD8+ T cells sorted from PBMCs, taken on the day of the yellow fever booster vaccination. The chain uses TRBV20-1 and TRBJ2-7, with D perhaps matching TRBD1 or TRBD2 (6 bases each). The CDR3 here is CSARAWGAPYEQYF. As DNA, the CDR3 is TGCAGTGCTAGGGCGTGGGGGGCCCCCTACGAGCAGTACTTC.